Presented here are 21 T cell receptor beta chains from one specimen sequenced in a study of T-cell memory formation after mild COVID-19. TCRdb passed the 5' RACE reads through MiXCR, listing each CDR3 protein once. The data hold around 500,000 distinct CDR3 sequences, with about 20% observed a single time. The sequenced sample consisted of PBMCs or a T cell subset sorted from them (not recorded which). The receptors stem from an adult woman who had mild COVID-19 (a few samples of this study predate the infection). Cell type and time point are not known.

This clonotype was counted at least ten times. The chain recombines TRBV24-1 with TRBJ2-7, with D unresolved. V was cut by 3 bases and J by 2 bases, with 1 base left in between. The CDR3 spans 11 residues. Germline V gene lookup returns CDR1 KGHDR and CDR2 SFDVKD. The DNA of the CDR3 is TGTGCCACCAGTGATACCTACGAGCAGTACTTC. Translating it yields CATSDTYEQYF.

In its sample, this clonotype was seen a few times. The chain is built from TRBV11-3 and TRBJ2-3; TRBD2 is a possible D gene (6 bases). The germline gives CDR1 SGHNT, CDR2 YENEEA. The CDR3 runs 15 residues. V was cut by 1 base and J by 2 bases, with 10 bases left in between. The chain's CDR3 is CASSLAGLDTDTQYF. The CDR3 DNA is TGTGCCAGCAGCTTAGCGGGACTCGACACAGATACGCAGTATTTT.

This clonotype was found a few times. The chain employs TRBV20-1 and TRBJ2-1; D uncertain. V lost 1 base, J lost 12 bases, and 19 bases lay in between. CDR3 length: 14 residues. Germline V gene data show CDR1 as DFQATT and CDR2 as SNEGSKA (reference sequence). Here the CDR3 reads CSARGYFEAHGQFF. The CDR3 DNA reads TGCAGTGCTAGAGGGTACTTCGAGGCCCATGGGCAGTTCTTC.

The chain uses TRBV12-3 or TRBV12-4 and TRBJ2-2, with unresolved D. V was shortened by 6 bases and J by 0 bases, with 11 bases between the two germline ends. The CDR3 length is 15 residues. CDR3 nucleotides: TGTGCCAGCAGCAAGACGGAAACGAACACCGGGGAGCTGTTTTTT. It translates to CASSKTETNTGELFF.

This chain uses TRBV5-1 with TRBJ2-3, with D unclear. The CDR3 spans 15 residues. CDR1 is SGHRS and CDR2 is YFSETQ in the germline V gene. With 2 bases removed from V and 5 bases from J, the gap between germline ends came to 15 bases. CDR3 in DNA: TGCGCCAGCAGCTTAAGTTCCCCTGGGGTAGATACGCAGTATTTT. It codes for CASSLSSPGVDTQYF.

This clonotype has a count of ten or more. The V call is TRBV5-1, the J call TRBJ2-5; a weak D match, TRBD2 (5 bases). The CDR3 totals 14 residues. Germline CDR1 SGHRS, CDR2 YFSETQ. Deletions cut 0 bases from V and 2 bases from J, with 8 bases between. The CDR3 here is CASSLGGRQETQYF. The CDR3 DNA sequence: TGCGCCAGCAGCTTGGGCGGGCGGCAAGAGACCCAGTACTTC.

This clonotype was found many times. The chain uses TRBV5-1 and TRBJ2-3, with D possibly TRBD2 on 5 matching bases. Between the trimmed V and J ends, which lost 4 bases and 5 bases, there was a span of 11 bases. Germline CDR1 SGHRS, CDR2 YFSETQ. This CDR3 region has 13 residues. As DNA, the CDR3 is TGCGCCAGCAGCCCGCTGGGGAGAGATACGCAGTATTTT. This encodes CASSPLGRDTQYF. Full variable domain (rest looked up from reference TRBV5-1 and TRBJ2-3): KAGVTQTPRYLIKTRGQQVTLSCSPISGHRSVSWYQQTPGQGLQFLFEYFSETQRNKGNFPGRFSGRQFSNSRSEMNVSTLELGDSALYLCASSPLGRDTQYFGPGTRLTVL.

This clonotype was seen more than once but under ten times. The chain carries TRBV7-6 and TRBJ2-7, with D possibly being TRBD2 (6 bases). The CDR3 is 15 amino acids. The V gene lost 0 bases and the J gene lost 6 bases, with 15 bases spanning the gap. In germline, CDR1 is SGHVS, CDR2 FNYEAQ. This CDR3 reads CASSLAWGEPSEQYF. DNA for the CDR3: TGTGCCAGCAGCTTAGCATGGGGGGAGCCGAGCGAGCAGTACTTC. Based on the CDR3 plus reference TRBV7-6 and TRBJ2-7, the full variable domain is GAGVSQSPRYKVTKRGQDVALRCDPISGHVSLYWYRQALGQGPEFLTYFNYEAQQDKSGLPNDRFSAERPEGSISTLTIQRTEQRDSAMYRCASSLAWGEPSEQYFGPGTRLTVT.

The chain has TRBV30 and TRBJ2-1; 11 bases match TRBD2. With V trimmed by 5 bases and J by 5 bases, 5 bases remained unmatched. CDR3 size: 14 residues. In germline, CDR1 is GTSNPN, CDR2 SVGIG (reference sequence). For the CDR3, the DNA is TGTGCCTGGGATCCGGGACTAGCGGACAATGAGCAGTTCTTC. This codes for CAWDPGLADNEQFF. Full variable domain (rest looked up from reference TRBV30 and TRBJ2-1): SQTIHQWPATLVQPVGSPLSLECTVEGTSNPNLYWYRQAAGRGLQLLFYSVGIGQISSEVPQNLSASRPQDRQFILSSKKLLLSDSGFYLCAWDPGLADNEQFFGPGTRLTVL.

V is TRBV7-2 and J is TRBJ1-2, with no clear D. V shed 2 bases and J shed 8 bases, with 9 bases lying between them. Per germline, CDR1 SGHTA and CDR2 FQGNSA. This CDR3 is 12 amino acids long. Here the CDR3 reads CASSLSQGGYTF. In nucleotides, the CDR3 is TGTGCCAGCAGCTTATCCCAAGGGGGCTACACCTTC.

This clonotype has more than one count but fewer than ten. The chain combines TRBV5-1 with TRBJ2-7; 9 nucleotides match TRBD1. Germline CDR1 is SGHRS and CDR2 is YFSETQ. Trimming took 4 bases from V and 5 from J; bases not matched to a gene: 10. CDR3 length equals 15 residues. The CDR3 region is CASSLRTGVVNEQYF. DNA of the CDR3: TGCGCCAGCAGCCTGAGGACAGGGGTTGTCAACGAGCAGTACTTC.

CDR3 coding DNA: TGTGCCAGCAGCTTAGGGGGGACAGGGGCCCTCACCGGGGAGCTGTTTTTT. Protein: CASSLGGTGALTGELFF. The chain couples TRBV7-2 to TRBJ2-2; TRBD1 matches 10 bases. Germline-derived CDR1 and CDR2 are SGHTA and FQGNSA. This CDR3 is built from 17 residues. J gave up 4 bases and V 1 base, and 6 bases lay outside the gene matches.

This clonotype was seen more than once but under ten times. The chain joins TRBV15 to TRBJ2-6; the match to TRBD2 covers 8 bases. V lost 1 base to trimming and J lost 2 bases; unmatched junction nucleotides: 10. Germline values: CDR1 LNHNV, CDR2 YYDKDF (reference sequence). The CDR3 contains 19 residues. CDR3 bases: TGTGCCACCAGCAGAGCAGGACGGGGGGGTCCCACTGGGGCCAACGTCCTGACTTTC. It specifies CATSRAGRGGPTGANVLTF.

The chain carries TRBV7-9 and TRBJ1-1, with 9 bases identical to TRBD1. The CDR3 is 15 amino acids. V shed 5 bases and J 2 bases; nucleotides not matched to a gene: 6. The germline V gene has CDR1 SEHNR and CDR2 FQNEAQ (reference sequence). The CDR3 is CASSRRTGGNTEAFF. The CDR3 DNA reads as TGTGCCAGCAGCCGCCGCACAGGGGGCAACACTGAAGCTTTCTTT.

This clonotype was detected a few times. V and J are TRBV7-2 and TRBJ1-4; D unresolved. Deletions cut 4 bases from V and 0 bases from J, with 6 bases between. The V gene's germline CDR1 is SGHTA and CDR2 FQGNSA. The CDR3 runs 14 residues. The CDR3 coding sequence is TGTGCCAGCAGCTCCAGAGCAACTAATGAAAAACTGTTTTTT. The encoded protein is CASSSRATNEKLFF. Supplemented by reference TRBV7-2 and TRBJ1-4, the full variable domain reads GAGVSQSPSNKVTEKGKDVELRCDPISGHTALYWYRQSLGQGLEFLIYFQGNSAPDKSGLPSDRFSAERTGGSVSTLTIQRTQQEDSAVYLCASSSRATNEKLFFGSGTQLSVL.

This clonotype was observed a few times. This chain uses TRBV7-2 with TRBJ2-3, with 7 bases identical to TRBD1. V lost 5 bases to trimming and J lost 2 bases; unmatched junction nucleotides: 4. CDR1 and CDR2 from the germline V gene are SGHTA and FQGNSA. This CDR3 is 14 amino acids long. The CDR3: CASSPGQATDTQYF. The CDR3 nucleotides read TGTGCCAGCAGCCCCGGACAGGCCACAGATACGCAGTATTTT.

The CDR3 region has the DNA TGTGCCAGCAGCAAAGGCAACGGACGGATGTACCAAGAGACCCAGTACTTC. It is translated as CASSKGNGRMYQETQYF. The chain has TRBV11-3 and TRBJ2-5; no firm D call. CDR1 is SGHNT, CDR2 YENEEA, per germline. CDR3 length: 17 residues. Deletions cut 5 bases from V and 0 bases from J, with 19 bases between.

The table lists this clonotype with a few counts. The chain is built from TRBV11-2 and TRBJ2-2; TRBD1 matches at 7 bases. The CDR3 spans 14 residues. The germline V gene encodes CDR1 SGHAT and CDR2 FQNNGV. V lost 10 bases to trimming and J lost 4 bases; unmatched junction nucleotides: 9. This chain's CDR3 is CAIARTGRTGELFF. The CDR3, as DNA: TGTGCCATCGCCAGGACAGGTCGCACCGGGGAGCTGTTTTTT.

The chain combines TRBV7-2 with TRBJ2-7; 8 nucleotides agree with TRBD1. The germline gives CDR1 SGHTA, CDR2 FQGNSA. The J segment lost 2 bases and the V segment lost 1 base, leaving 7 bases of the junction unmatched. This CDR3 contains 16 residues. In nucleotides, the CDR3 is TGTGCCAGCAGCTTAGGCGGCGGACAGGGAACCTACGAGCAGTACTTC. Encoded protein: CASSLGGGQGTYEQYF. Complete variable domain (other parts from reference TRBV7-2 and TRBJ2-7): GAGVSQSPSNKVTEKGKDVELRCDPISGHTALYWYRQSLGQGLEFLIYFQGNSAPDKSGLPSDRFSAERTGGSVSTLTIQRTQQEDSAVYLCASSLGGGQGTYEQYFGPGTRLTVT.

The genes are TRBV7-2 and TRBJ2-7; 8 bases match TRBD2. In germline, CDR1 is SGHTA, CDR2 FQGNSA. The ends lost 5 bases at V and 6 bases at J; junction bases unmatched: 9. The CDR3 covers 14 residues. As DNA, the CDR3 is TGTGCCAGCAGCCCCCGGGAGGGTGCGACCGAGCAGTACTTC. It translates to CASSPREGATEQYF.

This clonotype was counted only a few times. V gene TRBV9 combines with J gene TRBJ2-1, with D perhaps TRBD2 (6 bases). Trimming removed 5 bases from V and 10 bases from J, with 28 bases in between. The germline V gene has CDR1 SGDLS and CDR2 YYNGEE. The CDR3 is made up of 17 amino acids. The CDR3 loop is CASSTTQGLVRPGEQFF. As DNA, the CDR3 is TGTGCCAGCAGTACAACCCAGGGACTTGTCCGCCCAGGGGAGCAGTTCTTC.